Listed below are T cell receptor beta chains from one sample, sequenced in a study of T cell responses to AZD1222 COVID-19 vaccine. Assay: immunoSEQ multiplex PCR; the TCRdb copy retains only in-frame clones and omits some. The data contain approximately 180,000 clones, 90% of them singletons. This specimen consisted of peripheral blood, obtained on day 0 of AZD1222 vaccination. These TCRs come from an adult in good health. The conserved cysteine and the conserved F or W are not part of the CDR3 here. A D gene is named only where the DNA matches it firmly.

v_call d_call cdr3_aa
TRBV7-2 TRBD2 ASSDGLARTPYTQY
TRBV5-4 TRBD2 ASSLGLAGTDTQY
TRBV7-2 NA ASSSTTDHQPQH
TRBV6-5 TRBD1 ASSYSGTGASYGYT
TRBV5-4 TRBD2 ASSLYNGGVTDTQY
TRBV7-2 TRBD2 ASSPKRGHTQETQY
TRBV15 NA ATSRDLSYEQY
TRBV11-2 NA ASSLAWGGELF
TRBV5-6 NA ASSPSRTRNQPQH
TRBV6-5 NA ASSGGALTQPQH
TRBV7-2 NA ASSLVRGGVLSYGYT
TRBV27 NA ASRPQSFGTDTQY
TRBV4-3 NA ASSQETGDGYT
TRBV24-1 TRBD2 ATSRLAGGPGEQF
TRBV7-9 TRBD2 ATKDLGGGKNEQF
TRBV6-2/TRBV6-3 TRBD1 ASSYWTGDSNQPQH
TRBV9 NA ASSESPVGYDTQY
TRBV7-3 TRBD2 ASSLSGGVTGELF
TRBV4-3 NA ASSQDRSGNEKLF
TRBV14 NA ASSQELTRNTGELF
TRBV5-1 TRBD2 ASSAIRTSKETQY
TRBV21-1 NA ASSKRVGNEQF
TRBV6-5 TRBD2 ASRENLAASYEQY
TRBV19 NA ATGVPGYYGYT
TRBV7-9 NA ASSRGRGSGYNSPLH
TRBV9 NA ASSFTGLSSYNEQF
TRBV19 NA ASRGPGANVLT
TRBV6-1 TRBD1 ASSGLTGGGNQPQH
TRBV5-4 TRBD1 ASSSTRDRYYEQY
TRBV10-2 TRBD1 ASSGTGNSPLH
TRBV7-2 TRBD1 ASSPRDRGLYEQY
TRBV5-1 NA ASGDKGANTGELF
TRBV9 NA ASSRLDGRTYEQY
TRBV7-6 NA ASSPNTGELF
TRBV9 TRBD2 ASSPGGSNTGELF
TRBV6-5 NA ATQHMSNTEAF
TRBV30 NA AWSGRSTGEKLF
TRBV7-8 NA ASSWDTSYEQY
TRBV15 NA ATSPSTDTQY
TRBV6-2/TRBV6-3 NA ASSRTSEQGGETDTQY
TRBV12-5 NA ASAYPAYEQF
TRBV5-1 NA ASSLLRQTDTQY
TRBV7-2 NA ASSQARGEQY
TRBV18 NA ASSPDKGQPQH
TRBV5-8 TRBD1 ASGDRQGAGQPQH
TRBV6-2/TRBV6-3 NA ASSFPEPTGEAF
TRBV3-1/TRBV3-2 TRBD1 ASSQGTGGAEAF
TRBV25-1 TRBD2 ASEPTGGRNTGELF
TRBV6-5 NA ASSSGGPPTGELF
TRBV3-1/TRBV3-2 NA ASSQEPRGGQPQH
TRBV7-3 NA ASSLNGGNYEQY
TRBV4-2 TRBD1 ASGADRSDGYT
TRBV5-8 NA ASSLAGLAYGYT
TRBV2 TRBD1 ASRVDRGGTDTQY
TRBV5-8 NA ASSAYYGYT